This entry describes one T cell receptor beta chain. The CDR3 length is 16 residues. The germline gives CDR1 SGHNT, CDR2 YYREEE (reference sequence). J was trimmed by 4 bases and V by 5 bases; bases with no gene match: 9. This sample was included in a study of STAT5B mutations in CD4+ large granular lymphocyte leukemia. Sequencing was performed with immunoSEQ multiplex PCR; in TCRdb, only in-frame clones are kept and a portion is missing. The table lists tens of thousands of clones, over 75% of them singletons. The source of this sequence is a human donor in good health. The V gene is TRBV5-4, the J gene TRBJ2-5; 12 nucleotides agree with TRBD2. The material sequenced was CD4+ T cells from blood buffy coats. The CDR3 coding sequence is TGTGCCAGCAGTACGAGACTAGCGGGGGTGGGAGAGACCCAGTACTTC. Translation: CASSTRLAGVGETQYF.